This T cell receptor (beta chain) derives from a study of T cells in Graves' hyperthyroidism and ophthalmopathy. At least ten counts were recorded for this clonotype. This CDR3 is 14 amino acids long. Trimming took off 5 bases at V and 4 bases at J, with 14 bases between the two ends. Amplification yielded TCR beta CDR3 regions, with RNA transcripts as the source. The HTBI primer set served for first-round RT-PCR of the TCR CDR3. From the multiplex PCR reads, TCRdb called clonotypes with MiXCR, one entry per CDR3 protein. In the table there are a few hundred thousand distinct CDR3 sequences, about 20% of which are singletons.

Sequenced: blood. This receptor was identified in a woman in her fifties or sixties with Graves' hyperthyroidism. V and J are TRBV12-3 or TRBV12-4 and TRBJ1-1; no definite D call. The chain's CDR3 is CASSPGSPGTEAFF. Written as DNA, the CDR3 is TGTGCCAGCAGTCCCGGGTCCCCGGGCACTGAAGCTTTCTTT.